The source of this T cell receptor (beta chain) is a study of T cell responses to AZD1222 COVID-19 vaccine. Study-level findings and limits: With dominance at 160-218 and 743-854, vaccine-associated CD4 TCRs spanned spike.

This table comes from immunoSEQ multiplex PCR, and its TCRdb copy is limited to in-frame clones, with some not included. The data hold just under 150,000 clones, with just over 85% observed a single time. The V gene lost 8 bases and the J gene lost 0 bases, with 10 bases spanning the gap. Germline loops: CDR1 SGHTA, CDR2 FQGNSA. The CDR3 extends over 13 amino acids. Notes on this clone: Its antigen is unidentified.

The V gene is TRBV7-2, the J gene TRBJ1-1; D uncertain. Sequencing used peripheral blood, obtained 28 days after the second AZD1222 dose. The receptor was isolated from an adult who received the AZD1222 COVID-19 vaccine. The CDR3 is CASLEYMNTEAFF. CDR3 nucleotide sequence: TGTGCCAGCCTCGAGTACATGAACACTGAAGCTTTCTTT.